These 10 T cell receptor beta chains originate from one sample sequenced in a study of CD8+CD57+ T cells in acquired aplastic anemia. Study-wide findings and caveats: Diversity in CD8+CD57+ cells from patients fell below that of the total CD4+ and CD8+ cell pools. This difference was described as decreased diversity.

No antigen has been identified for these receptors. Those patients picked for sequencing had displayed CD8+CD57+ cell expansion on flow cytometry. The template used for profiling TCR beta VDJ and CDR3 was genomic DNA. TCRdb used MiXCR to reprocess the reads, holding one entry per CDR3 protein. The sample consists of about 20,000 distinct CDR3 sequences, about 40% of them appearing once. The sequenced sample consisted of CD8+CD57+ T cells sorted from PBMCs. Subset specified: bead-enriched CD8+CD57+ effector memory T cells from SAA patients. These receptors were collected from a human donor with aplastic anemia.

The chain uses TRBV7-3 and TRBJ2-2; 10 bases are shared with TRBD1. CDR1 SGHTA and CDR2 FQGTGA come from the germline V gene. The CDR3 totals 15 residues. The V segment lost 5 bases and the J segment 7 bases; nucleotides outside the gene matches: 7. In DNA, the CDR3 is TGTGCCAGCAGCGTACGACAGGGGGCTGGCGGGGAGCTGTTTTTT. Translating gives CASSVRQGAGGELFF.

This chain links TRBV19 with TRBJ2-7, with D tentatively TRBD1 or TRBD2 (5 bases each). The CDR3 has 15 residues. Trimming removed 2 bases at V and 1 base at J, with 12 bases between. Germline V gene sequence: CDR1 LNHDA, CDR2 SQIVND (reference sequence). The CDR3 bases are TGTGCCAGTAGTATACCCGGGACCAGGTCCTACGAGCAGTACTTC. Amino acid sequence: CASSIPGTRSYEQYF.

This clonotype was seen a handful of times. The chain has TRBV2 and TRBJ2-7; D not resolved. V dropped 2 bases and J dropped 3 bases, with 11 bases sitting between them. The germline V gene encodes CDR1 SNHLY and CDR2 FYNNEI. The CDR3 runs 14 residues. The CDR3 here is CASSELPPNYEQYF. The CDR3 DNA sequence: TGTGCCAGCAGTGAATTGCCCCCAAACTACGAGCAGTACTTC.

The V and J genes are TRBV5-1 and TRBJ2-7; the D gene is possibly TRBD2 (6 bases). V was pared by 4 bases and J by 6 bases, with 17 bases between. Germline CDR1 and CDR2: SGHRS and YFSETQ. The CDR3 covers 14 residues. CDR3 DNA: TGCGCCAGCAGCATCGGGGACGGGAGCAGCGAGCAGTACTTC. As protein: CASSIGDGSSEQYF.

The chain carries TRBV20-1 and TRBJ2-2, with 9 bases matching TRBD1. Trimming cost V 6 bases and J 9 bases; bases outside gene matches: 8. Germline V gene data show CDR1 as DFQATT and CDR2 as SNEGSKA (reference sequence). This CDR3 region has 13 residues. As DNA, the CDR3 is TGCAGTGCGGATAAACAGGGGGCCAGGGAGCTGTTTTTT. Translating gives CSADKQGARELFF.

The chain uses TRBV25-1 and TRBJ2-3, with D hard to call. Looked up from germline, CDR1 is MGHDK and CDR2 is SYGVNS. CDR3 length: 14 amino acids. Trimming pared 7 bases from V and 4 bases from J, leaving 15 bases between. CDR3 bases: TGTGCCAGCACAGACTCTCCCTCCCCAGATACGCAGTATTTT. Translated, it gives CASTDSPSPDTQYF.

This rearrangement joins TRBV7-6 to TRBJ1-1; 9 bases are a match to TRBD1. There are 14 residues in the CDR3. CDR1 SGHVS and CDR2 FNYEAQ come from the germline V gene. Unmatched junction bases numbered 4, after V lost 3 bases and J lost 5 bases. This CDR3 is CASSLGTGLTEAFF. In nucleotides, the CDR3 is TGTGCCAGCAGCTTGGGGACAGGGCTAACTGAAGCTTTCTTT.

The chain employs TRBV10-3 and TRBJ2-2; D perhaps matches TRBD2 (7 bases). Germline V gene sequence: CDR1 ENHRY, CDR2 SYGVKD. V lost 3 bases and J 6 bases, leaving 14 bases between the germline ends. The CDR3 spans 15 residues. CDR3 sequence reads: CAISEGGGSAGELFF. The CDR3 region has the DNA TGTGCCATCAGTGAAGGGGGGGGGTCTGCCGGGGAGCTGTTTTTT.

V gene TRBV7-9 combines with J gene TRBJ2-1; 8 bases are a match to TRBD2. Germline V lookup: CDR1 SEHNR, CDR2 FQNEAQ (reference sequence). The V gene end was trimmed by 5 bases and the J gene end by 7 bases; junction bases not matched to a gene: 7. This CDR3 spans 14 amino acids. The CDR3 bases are TGTGCCAGCAGCCTACCTGGGACTAGTAATGAGCAGTTCTTC. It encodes CASSLPGTSNEQFF.

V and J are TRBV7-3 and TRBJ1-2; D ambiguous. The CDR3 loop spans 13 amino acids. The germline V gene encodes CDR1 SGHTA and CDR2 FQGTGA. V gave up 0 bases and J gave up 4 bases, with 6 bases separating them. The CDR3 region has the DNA TGTGCCAGCAGCTTAACTGGCAGCTATGGCTACACCTTC. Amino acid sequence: CASSLTGSYGYTF.